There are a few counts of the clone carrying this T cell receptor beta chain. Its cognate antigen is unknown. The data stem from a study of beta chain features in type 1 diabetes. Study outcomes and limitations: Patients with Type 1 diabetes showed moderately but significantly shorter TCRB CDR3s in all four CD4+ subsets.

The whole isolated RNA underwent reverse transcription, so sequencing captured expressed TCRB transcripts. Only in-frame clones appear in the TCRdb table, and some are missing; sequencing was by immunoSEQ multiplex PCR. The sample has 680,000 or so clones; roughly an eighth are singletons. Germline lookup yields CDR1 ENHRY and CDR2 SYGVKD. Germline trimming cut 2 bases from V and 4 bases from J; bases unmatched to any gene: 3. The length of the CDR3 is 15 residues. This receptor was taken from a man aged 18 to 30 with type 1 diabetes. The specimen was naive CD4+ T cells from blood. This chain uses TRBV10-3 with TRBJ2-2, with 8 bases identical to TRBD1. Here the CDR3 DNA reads TGTGCCATCAGTGAGATGACAGGGGTCACCGGGGAGCTGTTTTTT. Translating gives CAISEMTGVTGELFF.